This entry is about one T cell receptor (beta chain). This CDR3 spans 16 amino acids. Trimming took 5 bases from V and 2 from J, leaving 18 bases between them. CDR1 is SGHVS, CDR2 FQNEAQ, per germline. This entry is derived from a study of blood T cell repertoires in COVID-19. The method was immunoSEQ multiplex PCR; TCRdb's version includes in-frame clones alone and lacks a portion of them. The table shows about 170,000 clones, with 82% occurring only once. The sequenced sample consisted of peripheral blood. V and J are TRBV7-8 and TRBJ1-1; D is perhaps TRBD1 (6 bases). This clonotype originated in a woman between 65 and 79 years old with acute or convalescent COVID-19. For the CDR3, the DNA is TGTGCCAGCAGCCCACCCGGGACAAAGAAAAACACTGAAGCTTTCTTT. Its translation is CASSPPGTKKNTEAFF.